A selection of T cell receptor beta chains follows, all from one sample in a study of control samples from healthy donors and cancer patients. Assay: immunoSEQ multiplex PCR; the TCRdb copy retains only in-frame clones and omits some. Of over 150,000 clones listed, approximately 90% are singletons. Source material: blood. The receptors derive from a man in his thirties or forties in good health. Each CDR3 is given with its conserved first and last residue. Fields, in order: J gene, V gene, D gene, clone size, CDR3 DNA, CDR3 protein. A D gene is named only where the DNA matches it firmly. Not all rows give a size; the values are once, few, many and, for expanded clones, a class.

j_gene: TRBJ2-2
v_gene: TRBV27
d_gene: .
abundance: .
CDR3nt: TGTGCCAGTGTGGGTTTTGGCGGTTCGGGGGAGCTGTTTTTT
CDR3aa: CASVGFGGSGELFF

j_gene: TRBJ1-1
v_gene: TRBV28
d_gene: .
abundance: few
CDR3nt: TGTGCCAGCAGTTTAGGGGTGAACACTGAAGCTTTCTTT
CDR3aa: CASSLGVNTEAFF

j_gene: TRBJ2-1
v_gene: TRBV30
d_gene: TRBD2
abundance: .
CDR3nt: TGTGCCTGGAGGACTAGCGGGGGGGGCTACAATGAGCAGTTCTTC
CDR3aa: CAWRTSGGGYNEQFF

j_gene: TRBJ2-1
v_gene: TRBV5-1
d_gene: .
abundance: .
CDR3nt: TGCGCCAGCAGCTCCGATGGCACCGGCTCCTACAATGAGCAGTTCTTC
CDR3aa: CASSSDGTGSYNEQFF

j_gene: TRBJ2-1
v_gene: TRBV6-6
d_gene: .
abundance: .
CDR3nt: TGTGCCAGCAGTCCAAGGGTGGCCCCCTACAATGAGCAGTTCTTC
CDR3aa: CASSPRVAPYNEQFF

j_gene: TRBJ2-3
v_gene: TRBV30
d_gene: TRBD2
abundance: .
CDR3nt: TGTGCCGGCAACCTCGGACTAGCGAGCACAGATACGCAGTATTTT
CDR3aa: CAGNLGLASTDTQYF

j_gene: TRBJ1-5
v_gene: TRBV19
d_gene: TRBD1
abundance: once
CDR3nt: TGTGCCAGTAGGGACGGACAGGGGGCTTTTGTGACCCAGCATTTT
CDR3aa: CASRDGQGAFVTQHF

j_gene: TRBJ1-2
v_gene: TRBV5-5
d_gene: TRBD1
abundance: .
CDR3nt: TGTGCCAGCAGCAAGGGACAGAACTATGGCTACACCTTC
CDR3aa: CASSKGQNYGYTF

j_gene: TRBJ2-3
v_gene: TRBV27
d_gene: .
abundance: .
CDR3nt: TGTGCCAGCAGTTTAATCAGGGCAGGGGTAGATACGCAGTATTTT
CDR3aa: CASSLIRAGVDTQYF

j_gene: TRBJ1-6
v_gene: TRBV6-4
d_gene: .
abundance: .
CDR3nt: TGTGCCAGCAGTGACTCGGGGAGGAGTAATTCACCCCTCCACTTT
CDR3aa: CASSDSGRSNSPLHF

j_gene: TRBJ1-2
v_gene: TRBV7-8
d_gene: .
abundance: .
CDR3nt: TGTGCCAGCAGCTCGTCAGGGGCTTATGGCTACACCTTC
CDR3aa: CASSSSGAYGYTF

j_gene: TRBJ2-1
v_gene: TRBV3-1/TRBV3-2
d_gene: .
abundance: .
CDR3nt: TGTGCCAGCAGCCAAGGGATCACCCGCAGGTTCTTC
CDR3aa: CASSQGITRRFF

j_gene: TRBJ1-3
v_gene: TRBV11-2
d_gene: .
abundance: .
CDR3nt: TGTGCCAGCAGCTTAGATTCTAGCTCTGGAAACACCATATATTTT
CDR3aa: CASSLDSSSGNTIYF

j_gene: TRBJ1-3
v_gene: TRBV27
d_gene: .
abundance: .
CDR3nt: TGTGCCAGCTCCCGTGGGAACACCATATATTTT
CDR3aa: CASSRGNTIYF

j_gene: TRBJ1-2
v_gene: TRBV9
d_gene: .
abundance: .
CDR3nt: TGTGCCAGCAGCGCGGGATATGGCTACACCTTC
CDR3aa: CASSAGYGYTF

j_gene: TRBJ1-3
v_gene: TRBV27
d_gene: .
abundance: .
CDR3nt: TGTGCCAGCAGTTTCACGGCCGCCTCTGGAAACACCATATATTTT
CDR3aa: CASSFTAASGNTIYF

j_gene: TRBJ1-1
v_gene: TRBV6-5
d_gene: .
abundance: .
CDR3nt: TGTGCCAGCAGTTCGGGACAAATTAACACTGAAGCTTTCTTT
CDR3aa: CASSSGQINTEAFF

j_gene: TRBJ1-1
v_gene: TRBV14
d_gene: TRBD1
abundance: .
CDR3nt: TGTGCCAGCAGCCTAGGACAGGGCCGAACTGAAGCTTTCTTT
CDR3aa: CASSLGQGRTEAFF

j_gene: TRBJ1-5
v_gene: TRBV6-6
d_gene: .
abundance: .
CDR3nt: TGTGCCAGCAGTTACGACAGAAATAGCAATCAGCCCCAGCATTTT
CDR3aa: CASSYDRNSNQPQHF

j_gene: TRBJ2-7
v_gene: TRBV12-5
d_gene: .
abundance: .
CDR3nt: TGTGCTAGTGGCCGTCCCCCCGGGAAGGAGCAGTACTTC
CDR3aa: CASGRPPGKEQYF

j_gene: TRBJ1-1
v_gene: TRBV2
d_gene: .
abundance: .
CDR3nt: TGTGCCAGCAGGATGACAGAGAGGAACACTGAAGCTTTCTTT
CDR3aa: CASRMTERNTEAFF

j_gene: TRBJ2-2
v_gene: TRBV10-1
d_gene: .
abundance: .
CDR3nt: TGCGCCAGCCCCGGTCGGGCGGGGTACACCGGGGAGCTGTTTTTT
CDR3aa: CASPGRAGYTGELFF

j_gene: TRBJ2-3
v_gene: TRBV19
d_gene: TRBD1
abundance: .
CDR3nt: TGTGCCAGTAGAGGGACAGGGGCAGATACGCAGTATTTT
CDR3aa: CASRGTGADTQYF

j_gene: TRBJ1-2
v_gene: TRBV6-4
d_gene: .
abundance: .
CDR3nt: TGTGCCAGCAGTCCGGCTCGTGGCTACACCTTC
CDR3aa: CASSPARGYTF

j_gene: TRBJ2-3
v_gene: TRBV24-1
d_gene: .
abundance: .
CDR3nt: TGTGCCACCAGTGATACGACAGCTAGCACAGATACGCAGTATTTT
CDR3aa: CATSDTTASTDTQYF

j_gene: TRBJ2-2
v_gene: TRBV6-1
d_gene: .
abundance: .
CDR3nt: TGTGCCAGCAGTGAAAGTCTGAGGGGCACCGGGGAGCTGTTTTTT
CDR3aa: CASSESLRGTGELFF

j_gene: TRBJ1-4
v_gene: TRBV30
d_gene: .
abundance: .
CDR3nt: TGTGCCTGGAGAGCCCCCGTGGAAAAACTGTTTTTT
CDR3aa: CAWRAPVEKLFF

j_gene: TRBJ1-2
v_gene: TRBV24-1
d_gene: .
abundance: once
CDR3nt: TGTGCCACCAGTGACGACTACAGGGACACAGGCTACACCTTC
CDR3aa: CATSDDYRDTGYTF

j_gene: TRBJ2-7
v_gene: TRBV7-2
d_gene: TRBD2
abundance: .
CDR3nt: TGTGCCAGCAGCCGTTTAGGGACTAGCGGGGACGAGCAGTACTTC
CDR3aa: CASSRLGTSGDEQYF

j_gene: TRBJ1-6
v_gene: TRBV5-1
d_gene: .
abundance: .
CDR3nt: TGCGCCAGCAGCCCCGGGACACCTAATTCACCCCTCCACTTT
CDR3aa: CASSPGTPNSPLHF

j_gene: TRBJ2-5
v_gene: TRBV30
d_gene: TRBD2
abundance: once
CDR3nt: TGTGCCTGGAGTCCTCGCGGGAGGGGGGAGACCCAGTACTTC
CDR3aa: CAWSPRGRGETQYF

j_gene: TRBJ2-7
v_gene: TRBV2
d_gene: .
abundance: once
CDR3nt: TGTGCCAGCAGTGCCGCCGTACCTTACGAGCAGTACTTC
CDR3aa: CASSAAVPYEQYF

j_gene: TRBJ1-5
v_gene: TRBV15
d_gene: .
abundance: once
CDR3nt: TGTGCCACCAGCAGAGGGGAAGGTCAGCCCCAGCATTTT
CDR3aa: CATSRGEGQPQHF

j_gene: TRBJ2-6
v_gene: TRBV13
d_gene: TRBD1
abundance: .
CDR3nt: TGTGCCAGCAGCTTAGTACCGGGACAGATTCCCTCTGGGGCCAACGTCCTGACTTTC
CDR3aa: CASSLVPGQIPSGANVLTF

j_gene: TRBJ2-2
v_gene: TRBV4-1
d_gene: .
abundance: .
CDR3nt: TGCGCCAGCAGCCCCGGTGGGGGGGAGCTGTTTTTT
CDR3aa: CASSPGGGELFF

j_gene: TRBJ2-1
v_gene: TRBV28
d_gene: .
abundance: .
CDR3nt: TGTGCCAGCAGTTCTGGAGGGACACAAGTGGAGCAGTTCTTC
CDR3aa: CASSSGGTQVEQFF

j_gene: TRBJ1-1
v_gene: TRBV29-1
d_gene: .
abundance: .
CDR3nt: TGCAGCGTTGTTTTTTGGGGCACTGAAGCTTTCTTT
CDR3aa: CSVVFWGTEAFF